This T cell receptor (beta chain) was sequenced for a study of shared clonotypes between healthy human individuals. Whole-study results and caveats: Larger estimated richness was generally seen in naive subsets than in memory subsets.

At a deep level, the assay was run. TCRdb keeps only in-frame clones here, not all; method: immunoSEQ multiplex PCR. Altogether about 2,500,000 clones are present, more than 90% being singletons, with the ten largest covering 0.13% to 0.15%. Points on this clone: Its antigen is still unknown.

J was trimmed by 5 bases and V by 6 bases; bases with no gene match: 14. The germline CDR1 and CDR2 sequences are SGHKS and YYEKEE (reference sequence). CDR3 length: 16 amino acids. The rearrangement uses TRBV5-5 and TRBJ1-5; 7 nucleotides align to TRBD1. The source is a man between 18 and 35 years old in good health. Specimen: naive CD4+ T cells sorted from blood. Stated subset: CD45RA+ positively selected. The CDR3 sequence is CASTSYPGGSYQPQHF. DNA for the CDR3: TGTGCCAGCACCTCCTACCCAGGGGGTTCGTATCAGCCCCAGCATTTT.